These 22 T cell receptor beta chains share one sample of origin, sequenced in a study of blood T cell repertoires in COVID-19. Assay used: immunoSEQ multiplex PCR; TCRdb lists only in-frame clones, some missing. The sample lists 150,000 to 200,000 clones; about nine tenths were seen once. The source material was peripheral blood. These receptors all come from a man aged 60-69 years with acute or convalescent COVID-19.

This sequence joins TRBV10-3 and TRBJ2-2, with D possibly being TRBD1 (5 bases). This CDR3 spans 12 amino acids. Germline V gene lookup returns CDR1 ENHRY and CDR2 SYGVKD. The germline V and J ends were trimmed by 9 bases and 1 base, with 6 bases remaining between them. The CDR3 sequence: CAIGQNTGELFF. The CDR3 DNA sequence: TGTGCCATAGGACAGAACACCGGGGAGCTGTTTTTT.

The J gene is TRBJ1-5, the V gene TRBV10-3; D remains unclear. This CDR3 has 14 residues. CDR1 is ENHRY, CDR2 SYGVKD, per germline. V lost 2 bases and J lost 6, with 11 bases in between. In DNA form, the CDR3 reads TGTGCCATCAGTGAGGATCGGGGAAGTCAGCCCCAGCATTTT. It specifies CAISEDRGSQPQHF.

The CDR3 protein is CASSPGQGFGNTIYF. The DNA for the CDR3 is TGTGCCAGCTCACCCGGACAGGGCTTCGGAAACACCATATATTTT. This sequence joins TRBV18 and TRBJ1-3; 8 nucleotides align to TRBD1. V gave up 3 bases and J gave up 4 bases; unmatched junction bases: 5. Germline lookup yields CDR1 KGHSH and CDR2 LQKENI. CDR3 length: 15 amino acids.

CDR3 in DNA: TGTGCCAGCAGATTGTCAGGGGGAACTGAAGCTTTCTTT. Its protein product is CASRLSGGTEAFF. The genes are TRBV2 and TRBJ1-1; 7 nucleotides agree with TRBD1. The V gene end was trimmed by 6 bases and the J gene end by 5 bases; junction bases not matched to a gene: 6. The CDR3 has 13 amino acids. Per the germline V gene, CDR1 is SNHLY and CDR2 is FYNNEI.

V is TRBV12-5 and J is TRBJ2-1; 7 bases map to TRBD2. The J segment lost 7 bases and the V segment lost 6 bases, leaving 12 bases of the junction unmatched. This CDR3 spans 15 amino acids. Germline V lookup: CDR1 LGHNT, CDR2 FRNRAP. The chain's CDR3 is CASGVTSPGRNEQFF. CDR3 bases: TGTGCTAGTGGGGTGACTAGCCCCGGGCGGAATGAGCAGTTCTTC. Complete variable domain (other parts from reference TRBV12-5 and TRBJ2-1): DARVTQTPRHKVTEMGQEVTMRCQPILGHNTVFWYRQTMMQGLELLAYFRNRAPLDDSGMPKDRFSAEMPDATLATLKIQPSEPRDSAVYFCASGVTSPGRNEQFFGPGTRLTVL.

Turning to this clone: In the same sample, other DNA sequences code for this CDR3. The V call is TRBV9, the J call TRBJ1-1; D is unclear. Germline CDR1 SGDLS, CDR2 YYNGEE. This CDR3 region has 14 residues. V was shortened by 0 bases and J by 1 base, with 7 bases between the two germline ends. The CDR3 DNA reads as TGTGCCAGCAGCGTAGCGCCAGGGAACACTGAAGCTTTCTTT. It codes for CASSVAPGNTEAFF.

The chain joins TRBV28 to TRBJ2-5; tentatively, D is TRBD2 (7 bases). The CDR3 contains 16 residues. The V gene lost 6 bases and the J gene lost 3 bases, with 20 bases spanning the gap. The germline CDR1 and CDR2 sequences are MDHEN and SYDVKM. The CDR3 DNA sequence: TGTGCCAGCAGGAAGGGGGGGGCGCGCCCTAAAGAGACCCAGTACTTC. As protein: CASRKGGARPKETQYF.

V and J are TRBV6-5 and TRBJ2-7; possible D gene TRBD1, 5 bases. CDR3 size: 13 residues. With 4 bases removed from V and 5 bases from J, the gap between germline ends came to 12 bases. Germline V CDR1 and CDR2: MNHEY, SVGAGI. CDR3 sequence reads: CASSSHTGDEQYF. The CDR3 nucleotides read TGTGCCAGCAGTTCCCACACAGGTGACGAGCAGTACTTC.

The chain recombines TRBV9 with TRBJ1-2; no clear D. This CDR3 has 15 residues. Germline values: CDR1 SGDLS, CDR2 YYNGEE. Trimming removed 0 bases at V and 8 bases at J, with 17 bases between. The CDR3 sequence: CASSVAHDEGYGYTF. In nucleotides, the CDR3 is TGTGCCAGCAGCGTAGCGCACGACGAGGGATACGGCTACACCTTC. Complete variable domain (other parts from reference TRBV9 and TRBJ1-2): DSGVTQTPKHLITATGQRVTLRCSPRSGDLSVYWYQQSLDQGLQFLIQYYNGEERAKGNILERFSAQQFPDLHSELNLSSLELGDSALYFCASSVAHDEGYGYTFGSGTRLTVV.

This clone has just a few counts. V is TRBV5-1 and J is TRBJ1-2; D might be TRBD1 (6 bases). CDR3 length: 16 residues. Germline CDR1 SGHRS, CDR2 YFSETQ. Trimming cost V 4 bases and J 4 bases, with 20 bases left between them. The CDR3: CASSQKTGRASYGYTF. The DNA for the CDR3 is TGCGCCAGCAGCCAAAAGACAGGCCGGGCGTCCTATGGCTACACCTTC.

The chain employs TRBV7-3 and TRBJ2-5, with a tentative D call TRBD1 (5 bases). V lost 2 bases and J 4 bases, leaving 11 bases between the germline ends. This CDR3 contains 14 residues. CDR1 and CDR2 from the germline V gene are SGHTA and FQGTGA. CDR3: CASSLSGLLETQYF. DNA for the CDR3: TGTGCCAGCAGCTTATCAGGGCTCTTAGAGACCCAGTACTTC.

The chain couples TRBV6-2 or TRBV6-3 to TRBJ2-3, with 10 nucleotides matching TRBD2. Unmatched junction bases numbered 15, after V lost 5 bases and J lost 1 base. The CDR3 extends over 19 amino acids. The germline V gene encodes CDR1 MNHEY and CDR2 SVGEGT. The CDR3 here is CASSTTSGVNPMGTDTQYF. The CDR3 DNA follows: TGTGCCAGCAGTACAACTAGCGGGGTTAACCCTATGGGCACAGATACGCAGTATTTT.

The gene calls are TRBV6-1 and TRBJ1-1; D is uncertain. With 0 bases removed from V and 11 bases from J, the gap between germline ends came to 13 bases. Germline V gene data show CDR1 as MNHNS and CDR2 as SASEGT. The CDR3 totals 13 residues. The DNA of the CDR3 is TGTGCCAGCAGTGAAGCGACACCTTTGAAGGCTTTCTTT. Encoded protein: CASSEATPLKAFF.

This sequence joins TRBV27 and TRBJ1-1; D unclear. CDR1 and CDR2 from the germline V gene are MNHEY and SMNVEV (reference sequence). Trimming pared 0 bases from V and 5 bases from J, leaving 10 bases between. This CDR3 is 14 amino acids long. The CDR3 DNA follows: TGTGCCAGCAGTTTATCGAGTTCTTTAACTGAAGCTTTCTTT. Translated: CASSLSSSLTEAFF.

The CDR3 DNA reads as TGTGCCAGCAGCTTACTAGCGGGGAGCACAGATACGCAGTATTTT. Protein product: CASSLLAGSTDTQYF. The rearrangement uses TRBV7-2 and TRBJ2-3; 9 bases map to TRBD2. The germline gives CDR1 SGHTA, CDR2 FQGNSA. V gave up 2 bases and J gave up 0 bases; unmatched junction bases: 0. The CDR3 spans 15 residues.

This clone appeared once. CDR3 amino acids: CASSLVPSPWGYTF. The CDR3 DNA follows: TGTGCCAGCAGCTTGGTCCCTAGCCCCTGGGGCTACACCTTC. The rearrangement links TRBV5-6 to TRBJ1-2; D is uncertain. The germline CDR1 and CDR2 sequences are SGHDT and YYEEEE. The CDR3 is made up of 14 amino acids. The V gene lost 0 bases and the J gene lost 8 bases, with 14 bases spanning the gap.

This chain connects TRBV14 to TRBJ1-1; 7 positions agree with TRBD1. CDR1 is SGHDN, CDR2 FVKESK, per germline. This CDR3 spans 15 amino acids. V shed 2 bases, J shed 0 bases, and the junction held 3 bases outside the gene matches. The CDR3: CASSQTGAMNTEAFF. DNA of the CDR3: TGTGCCAGCAGCCAAACAGGGGCCATGAACACTGAAGCTTTCTTT. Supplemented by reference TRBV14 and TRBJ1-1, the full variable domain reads EAGVTQFPSHSVIEKGQTVTLRCDPISGHDNLYWYRRVMGKEIKFLLHFVKESKQDESGMPNNRFLAERTGGTYSTLKVQPAELEDSGVYFCASSQTGAMNTEAFFGQGTRLTVV.

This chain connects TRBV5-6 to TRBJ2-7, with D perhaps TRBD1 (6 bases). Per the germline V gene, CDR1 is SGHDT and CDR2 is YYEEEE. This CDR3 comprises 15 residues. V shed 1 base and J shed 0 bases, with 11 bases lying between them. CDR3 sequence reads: CASSLTGTSSYEQYF. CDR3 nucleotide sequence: TGTGCCAGCAGCTTGACCGGGACAAGCTCCTACGAGCAGTACTTC.

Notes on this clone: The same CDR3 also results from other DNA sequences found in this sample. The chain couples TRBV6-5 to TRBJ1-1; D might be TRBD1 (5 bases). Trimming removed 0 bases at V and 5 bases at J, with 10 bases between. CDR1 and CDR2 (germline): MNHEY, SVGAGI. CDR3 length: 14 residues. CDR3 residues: CASSYSGRGTEAFF. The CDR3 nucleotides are TGTGCCAGCAGTTACTCTGGAAGGGGAACTGAAGCTTTCTTT.

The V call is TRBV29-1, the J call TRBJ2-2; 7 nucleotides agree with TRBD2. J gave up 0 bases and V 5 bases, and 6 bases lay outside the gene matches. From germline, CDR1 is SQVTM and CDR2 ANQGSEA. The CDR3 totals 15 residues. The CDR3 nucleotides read TGCAGCGTTATCGGCGGGAGTTCGAACACCGGGGAGCTGTTTTTT. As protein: CSVIGGSSNTGELFF.

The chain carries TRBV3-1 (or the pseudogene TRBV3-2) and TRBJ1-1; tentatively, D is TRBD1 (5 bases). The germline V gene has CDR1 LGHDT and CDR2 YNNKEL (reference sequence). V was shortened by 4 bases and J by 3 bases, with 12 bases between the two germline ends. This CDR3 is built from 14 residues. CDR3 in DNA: TGTGCCAGCAGCCTAGGGGCAGGGTACACTGAAGCTTTCTTT. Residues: CASSLGAGYTEAFF.

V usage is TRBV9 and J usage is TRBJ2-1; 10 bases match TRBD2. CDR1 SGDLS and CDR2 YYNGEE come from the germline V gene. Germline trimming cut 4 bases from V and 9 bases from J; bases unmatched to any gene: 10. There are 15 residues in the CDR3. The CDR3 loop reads CASSFTSGGAAEQFF. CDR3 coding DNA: TGTGCCAGCAGCTTCACGAGCGGGGGGGCCGCTGAGCAGTTCTTC.